This TCR beta chain was identified in a study of response to subunit inactivated influenza vaccine. CDR1 and CDR2 from the germline V gene are MDHEN and SYDVKM. This CDR3 spans 13 amino acids. With 4 bases removed from V and 0 bases from J, the gap between germline ends came to 6 bases. Using its own MiXCR run on the RT-PCR reads, TCRdb lists one record per CDR3 protein. The sample consists of 500,000 to 550,000 distinct CDR3 sequences, under 30% of them appearing once. This same sample was also part of a study on T cells expressing NK-cell markers. That study adds: Making the TCR beta cDNA relied on 5'RACE template switching with UMIs. From sorted CD3+CD56+NKG2C+, CD3+CD56+NKG2C- and CD3+CD56-NKG2C+ T cells came the TCR beta repertoires. Several experiments confined sorting to alpha-beta TCR T cells with an anti-gamma-delta TCR antibody. Of CD8+ T cells, about 1.0-8% belonged to dominant NKG2C+ clonotypes in several donors. The CD3+CD56-NKG2C+ fraction of a handful of donors was likewise dominated by these clonotypes.

This receptor was obtained from a man aged 50-60 years who received an inactivated influenza vaccine. This specimen consisted of CD4+ T cells sorted from PBMCs, obtained approximately 12 days after vaccination. The chain combines TRBV28 with TRBJ1-1, with D unclear. DNA of the CDR3: TGTGCCAGCAGTTCTTCCGTGAACACTGAAGCTTTCTTT. Its translation: CASSSSVNTEAFF.